Listed here are 21 T cell receptor beta chains from one sample, sequenced in a study of T cell responses to AZD1222 COVID-19 vaccine. Assay used: immunoSEQ multiplex PCR; TCRdb lists only in-frame clones, some missing. The sample has approximately 150,000 clones, roughly 87% seen once; the top ten hold 2.6%. Here the sequenced sample was peripheral blood, taken on day 0 of AZD1222 vaccination. All receptors come from an adult in good health.

The J gene is TRBJ2-2, the V gene TRBV4-1; D unclear. The CDR3 extends over 13 amino acids. The V gene lost 6 bases and the J gene lost 0 bases, with 5 bases spanning the gap. CDR1 MGHRA and CDR2 YSYEKL come from the germline V gene. The CDR3 DNA is TGCGCCAGCAGAGGCCCGAACACCGGGGAGCTGTTTTTT. Encoded protein: CASRGPNTGELFF.

CDR3 amino acids: CASSPTGLREKLFF. CDR3 DNA: TGCGCCAGCAGCCCGACAGGGCTGCGTGAAAAACTGTTTTTT. The rearrangement links TRBV10-2 to TRBJ1-4; 7 nucleotides line up with TRBD1. V gave up 6 bases and J gave up 7 bases; unmatched junction bases: 8. The V gene's germline CDR1 is WSHSY and CDR2 SAAADI. CDR3 size: 14 residues.

The rearrangement joins TRBV5-4 to TRBJ2-2; 8 nucleotides match TRBD2. This CDR3 is 15 amino acids long. V lost 1 base to trimming and J lost 5 bases; unmatched junction nucleotides: 4. Per the germline V gene, CDR1 is SGHNT and CDR2 is YYREEE (reference sequence). CDR3 residues: CASSLTSGPTGELFF. DNA for the CDR3: TGTGCCAGCAGCTTGACTAGCGGACCGACCGGGGAGCTGTTTTTT.

The chain is built from TRBV25-1 and TRBJ2-3, with TRBD2 identical over 11 bases. Germline CDR1 and CDR2: MGHDK and SYGVNS. CDR3 length: 18 amino acids. After removal of 4 bases from V and 0 bases from J, the junction contained 9 bases not matched to a gene. The CDR3 is CASSGGGTSGMSTDTQYF. CDR3 bases: TGTGCCAGCAGTGGGGGGGGGACTAGCGGAATGAGCACAGATACGCAGTATTTT.

Notes on this clone: The sample carries other DNA sequences with the same CDR3. The rearrangement joins TRBV30 to TRBJ2-2, with no clear D. The CDR3 is 13 residues long. CDR1 is GTSNPN, CDR2 SVGIG, per germline (reference sequence). The V end lost 1 base, the J end lost 5 bases, and 8 bases lay between the germline ends. As DNA, the CDR3 is TGTGCCTGGAGTGGACAACTGACCGGGGAGCTGTTTTTT. This translates into CAWSGQLTGELFF.

V and J are TRBV4-1 and TRBJ2-1; a weak D match, TRBD2 (6 bases). The CDR3 has 17 residues. Germline lookup yields CDR1 MGHRA and CDR2 YSYEKL. With 4 bases removed from V and 4 bases from J, the gap between germline ends came to 20 bases. CDR3 nucleotide sequence: TGCGCCAGCAGCCTCATGGCGTGGGGGGAGATATACAATGAGCAGTTCTTC. Translating gives CASSLMAWGEIYNEQFF.

The genes are TRBV27 and TRBJ1-1; no reliable D call. CDR3 length equals 10 residues. The V and J ends lost 5 bases and 3 bases respectively, with 1 base between them. Germline lookup yields CDR1 MNHEY and CDR2 SMNVEV (reference sequence). CDR3 protein: CASSDTEAFF. The CDR3 coding sequence is TGTGCCAGCAGTGACACTGAAGCTTTCTTT.

The chain carries TRBV5-1 and TRBJ2-7; no reliable D call. From germline, CDR1 is SGHRS and CDR2 YFSETQ. The V and J ends lost 0 bases and 0 bases respectively, with 7 bases between them. The CDR3 has 14 amino acids. Written as DNA, the CDR3 is TGCGCCAGCAGCTTGGAACTTGTCTCCTACGAGCAGTACTTC. Its protein is CASSLELVSYEQYF.

This clone showed up just a few times. The gene calls are TRBV5-1 and TRBJ2-7, with D perhaps TRBD2 (5 bases). Trimming cost V 0 bases and J 7 bases, with 26 bases left between them. Germline-derived CDR1 and CDR2 are SGHRS and YFSETQ. The CDR3 is 18 amino acids. The CDR3 is CASSLGPGRRSPGREQYF. CDR3 in DNA: TGCGCCAGCAGCTTGGGGCCCGGTCGGAGGTCTCCTGGAAGGGAGCAGTACTTC.

The chain links TRBV6-2 or TRBV6-3 to TRBJ2-3, with 10 bases matching TRBD2. CDR1 and CDR2 (germline): MNHEY, SVGEGT. The CDR3 consists of 16 residues. With V trimmed by 4 bases and J by 3 bases, 7 bases remained unmatched. The CDR3: CASSSEIAGGTDTQYF. For the CDR3, the DNA is TGTGCCAGCAGTTCCGAAATAGCGGGGGGAACAGATACGCAGTATTTT.

The chain links TRBV11-2 to TRBJ2-7, with D possibly TRBD1 on 6 matching bases. The CDR3 totals 12 residues. From germline, CDR1 is SGHAT and CDR2 FQNNGV. Deletions cut 2 bases from V and 4 bases from J, with 6 bases between. The CDR3 DNA follows: TGTGCCAGCAGCTTACAGGGGTACGAGCAGTACTTC. Translating gives CASSLQGYEQYF.

The V gene is TRBV2, the J gene TRBJ1-2, with a tentative D call TRBD1 (6 bases). CDR1 is SNHLY, CDR2 FYNNEI, per germline. Trimming took off 3 bases at V and 4 bases at J, with 6 bases between the two ends. The CDR3 runs to 12 residues. The CDR3 nucleotides read TGTGCCAGCAGTGAGGACAGCTATGGCTACACCTTC. Amino acids: CASSEDSYGYTF.

The V gene is TRBV7-9, the J gene TRBJ1-2; tentatively, D is TRBD1 (5 bases). The CDR3 has 13 residues. V lost 3 bases and J 2 bases, leaving 7 bases between the germline ends. The germline V gene encodes CDR1 SEHNR and CDR2 FQNEAQ (reference sequence). The CDR3 nucleotides read TGTGCCAGCAGCTTTTCAGGGAACTATGGCTACACCTTC. This gives the protein CASSFSGNYGYTF.

V usage is TRBV24-1 and J usage is TRBJ2-7, with D unresolved. Germline V gene lookup returns CDR1 KGHDR and CDR2 SFDVKD. This CDR3 spans 14 amino acids. V was clipped by 7 bases and J by 6 bases, with 18 bases between them. The CDR3 loop is CATSDIPPAIEQYF. In nucleotides, the CDR3 is TGTGCCACCAGCGATATCCCCCCAGCAATCGAGCAGTACTTC.

The chain joins TRBV28 to TRBJ1-5; D is undetermined. This CDR3 has 13 residues. Trimming stripped 4 bases from V and 5 bases from J, with 9 bases between. The germline V gene has CDR1 MDHEN and CDR2 SYDVKM. CDR3 nucleotides: TGTGCCAGCAGTTCTGGGGTGGATCAGCCCCAGCATTTT. Translating gives CASSSGVDQPQHF.

The chain carries TRBV29-1 and TRBJ1-5; D may be TRBD1 (5 bases). The CDR3 extends over 13 amino acids. The V gene's germline CDR1 is SQVTM and CDR2 ANQGSEA. The germline V and J ends were trimmed by 4 bases and 6 bases, with 13 bases remaining between them. The CDR3 DNA is TGCAGCGTTGGAAGTGGGCAGGGTCAGCCCCAGCATTTT. It translates to CSVGSGQGQPQHF. Filled out from reference TRBV29-1 and TRBJ1-5, the complete variable domain reads SAVISQKPSRDICQRGTSLTIQCQVDSQVTMMFWYRQQPGQSLTLIATANQGSEATYESGFVIDKFPISRPNLTFSTLTVSNMSPEDSSIYLCSVGSGQGQPQHFGDGTRLSIL.

The rearrangement joins TRBV28 to TRBJ1-5, with no clear D. CDR3 length equals 14 residues. Germline values: CDR1 MDHEN, CDR2 SYDVKM. The germline V and J ends were trimmed by 7 bases and 5 bases, with 15 bases remaining between them. The CDR3 region has the DNA TGTGCCAGCACCCTAGTCCCAGTTCATCAGCCCCAGCATTTT. Amino acid sequence: CASTLVPVHQPQHF.

The gene calls are TRBV28 and TRBJ1-2, with D unclear. Germline V gene lookup returns CDR1 MDHEN and CDR2 SYDVKM. V was clipped by 3 bases and J by 7 bases, with 12 bases between them. The CDR3 runs 13 residues. The CDR3 sequence is CASSFWRSVGYTF. The CDR3, as DNA: TGTGCCAGCAGTTTCTGGCGCTCGGTTGGCTACACCTTC.

This chain uses TRBV24-1 with TRBJ2-3; tentatively, D is TRBD1 or TRBD2 (5 bases each). Trimming removed 9 bases from V and 0 bases from J, with 6 bases in between. CDR1 is KGHDR and CDR2 is SFDVKD in the germline V gene. The CDR3 loop spans 12 amino acids. The CDR3 region is CATGDSTDTQYF. Here the CDR3 DNA reads TGTGCCACCGGGGACAGCACAGATACGCAGTATTTT.

This chain joins TRBV30 and TRBJ2-7; D is perhaps TRBD1 (6 bases). The CDR3 contains 12 residues. V dropped 0 bases and J dropped 4 bases, with 7 bases sitting between them. Germline V gene sequence: CDR1 GTSNPN, CDR2 SVGIG (reference sequence). CDR3 bases: TGTGCCTGGAGTGTAACAGGGTACGAGCAGTACTTC. Translating it yields CAWSVTGYEQYF. Full variable domain (rest looked up from reference TRBV30 and TRBJ2-7): SQTIHQWPATLVQPVGSPLSLECTVEGTSNPNLYWYRQAAGRGLQLLFYSVGIGQISSEVPQNLSASRPQDRQFILSSKKLLLSDSGFYLCAWSVTGYEQYFGPGTRLTVT.

The gene calls are TRBV9 and TRBJ1-2, with D unclear. The germline gives CDR1 SGDLS, CDR2 YYNGEE. V lost 0 bases and J 3 bases, leaving 18 bases between the germline ends. The CDR3 is 17 amino acids. The CDR3 sequence: CASSVEAEVRRYYGYTF. The CDR3 coding sequence is TGTGCCAGCAGCGTAGAGGCGGAGGTCCGGCGGTACTATGGCTACACCTTC.